This TCR beta chain originates from a study of cytotoxic CD8 clonotypes in ibrutinib-treated CLL. Findings of the study overall: Public clonotypes (which were uncommon) either contracted or remained stable on treatment.

Germline loops: CDR1 LGHNA, CDR2 YNFKEQ. The ends were cut back, 1 base at V and 0 bases at J, with 3 bases in the middle. The CDR3 runs to 13 residues. Assay: immunoSEQ multiplex PCR; the TCRdb copy retains only in-frame clones and omits some. The top ten clones hold 6.5% to 8.5% of a sample with some 300,000 clones, 80% of them seen once. A word on this clone: Its target is not known.

This receptor was identified in a human donor with chronic lymphocytic leukemia. The sample in question was PBMCs, obtained before ibrutinib treatment. The chain links TRBV4-2 to TRBJ1-2; D is undetermined. The CDR3 protein is CASSQGTNYGYTF. The CDR3 bases are TGTGCCAGCAGCCAAGGGACTAACTATGGCTACACCTTC.